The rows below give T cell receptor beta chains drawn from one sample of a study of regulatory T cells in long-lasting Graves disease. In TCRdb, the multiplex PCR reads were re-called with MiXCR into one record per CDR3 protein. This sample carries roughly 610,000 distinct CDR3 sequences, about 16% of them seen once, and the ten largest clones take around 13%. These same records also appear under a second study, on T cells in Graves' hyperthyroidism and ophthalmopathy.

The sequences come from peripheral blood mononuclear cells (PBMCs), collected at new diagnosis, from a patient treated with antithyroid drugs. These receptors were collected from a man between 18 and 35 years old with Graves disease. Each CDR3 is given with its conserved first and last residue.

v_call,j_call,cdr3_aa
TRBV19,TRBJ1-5,CASSMAGASNQPQHF
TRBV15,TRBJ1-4,CATSRARGLGDEKLFF
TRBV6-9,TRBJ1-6,CASSSGQDSTPLHF
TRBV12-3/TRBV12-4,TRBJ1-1,CASRIGRSAEAFF
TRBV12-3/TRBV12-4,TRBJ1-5,CASSSESTYSNQPQHF
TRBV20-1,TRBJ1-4,CSANRGTNEKLFF
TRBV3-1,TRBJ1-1,CASSQGPGAGTEAFF
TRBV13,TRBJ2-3,CASSLDGQGSSTDTQYF
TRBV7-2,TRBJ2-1,CASSLGPGYNEQFF
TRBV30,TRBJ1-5,CALGGSSNQPQHF
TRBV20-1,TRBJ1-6,CSARAQTGTVNSPLHF
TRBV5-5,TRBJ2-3,CASFTPKREGTDTQYF
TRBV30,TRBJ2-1,CAWSPFQRRRGEQFF
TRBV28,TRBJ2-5,CASSLRDSGETQYF
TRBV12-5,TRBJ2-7,CASGFGGGYYEQYF
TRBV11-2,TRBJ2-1,CASSFTRDDDDEQFF
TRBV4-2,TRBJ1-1,CASSQGTGTASAFF
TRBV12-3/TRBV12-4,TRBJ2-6,CASSAGANVLTF
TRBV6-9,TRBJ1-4,CASSYSGGQGEKLFF
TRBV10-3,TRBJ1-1,CAISAQDTEAFF
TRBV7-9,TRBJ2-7,CASSLQGATYEQYF
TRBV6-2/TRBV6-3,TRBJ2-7,CASSATRDGPYEQYF
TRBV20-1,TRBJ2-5,CSAQRQETQYF
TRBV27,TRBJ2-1,CASSLSNRSWRTNQGEQFF
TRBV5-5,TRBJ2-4,CASNLLEGGGIQYF
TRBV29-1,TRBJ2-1,CSVTTPTYNEQFF
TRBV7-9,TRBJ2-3,CASCSGGDSTDTQYF
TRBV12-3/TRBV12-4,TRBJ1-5,CASSINTGRNQPQHF
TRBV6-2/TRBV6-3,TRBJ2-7,CASTPSDLAGVGGDYEQYF
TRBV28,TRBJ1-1,CASIRTGGLNTEAFF
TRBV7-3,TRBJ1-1,CASSSGSANTEAFF
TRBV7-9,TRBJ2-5,CASSPSRGLAAQETQYF
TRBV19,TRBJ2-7,CASQGGWGDGYEQYF
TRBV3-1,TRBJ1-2,CASSQGGLYGYTF
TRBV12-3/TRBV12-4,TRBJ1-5,CASSQTGARQPQHF
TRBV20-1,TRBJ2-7,CSSKTGVSDEQYF
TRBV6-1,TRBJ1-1,CASRHPRGRVNTEAFF
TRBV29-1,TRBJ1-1,CSVETPDPARNTEAFF
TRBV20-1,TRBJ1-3,CSALPTGGNTIYF
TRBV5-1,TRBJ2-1,CASSLGSGDYNEQFF
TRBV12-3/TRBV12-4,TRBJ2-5,CASSSGLQETQYF
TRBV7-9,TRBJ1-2,CASSLVSLGLSGYTF
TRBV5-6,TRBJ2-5,CASSSAGAGETQYF
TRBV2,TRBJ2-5,CARELAGVETQYF
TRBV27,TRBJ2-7,CASRDHEAGTRQYF
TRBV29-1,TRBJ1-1,CSGRTGNTEAFF